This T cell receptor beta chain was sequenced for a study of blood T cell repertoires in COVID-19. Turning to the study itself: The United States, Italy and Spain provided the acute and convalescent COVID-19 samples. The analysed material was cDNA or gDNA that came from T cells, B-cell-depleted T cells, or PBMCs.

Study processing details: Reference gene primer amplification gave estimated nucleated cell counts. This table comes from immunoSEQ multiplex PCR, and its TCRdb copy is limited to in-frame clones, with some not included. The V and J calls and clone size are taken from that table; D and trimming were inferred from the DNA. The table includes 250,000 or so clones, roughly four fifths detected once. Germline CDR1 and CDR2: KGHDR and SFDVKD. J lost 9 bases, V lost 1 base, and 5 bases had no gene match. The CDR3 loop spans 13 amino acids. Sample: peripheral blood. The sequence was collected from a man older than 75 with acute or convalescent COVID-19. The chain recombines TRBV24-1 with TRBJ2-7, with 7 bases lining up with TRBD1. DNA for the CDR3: TGTGCCACCAGTGATTTCCGACAGGGCGGGCAGTACTTC. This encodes CATSDFRQGGQYF.